The present entry profiles one T cell receptor beta chain with its context. Its matching antigen is unknown. The sample is drawn from a study of post-analysis software for immune sequencing data. Study-level background: Included among the disease courses, which were recorded for the cohort, were relapsing-remitting, secondary progressive and progressive-relapsing multiple sclerosis.

The CDR3 covers 15 residues. V lost 1 base and J lost 6; bases outside the gene matches: 6. Germline V gene sequence: CDR1 SGHTA, CDR2 FQGNSA. Study results and caveats: Patients had higher frequencies than controls of five or six TRBV segments, including TRBV5-6, TRBV5-1 and TRBV20-1. Significantly lower normalized Chao1 diversity was seen in multiple sclerosis patients than in controls. Analysis by F measure revealed that same-batch samples clustered strongly together.

Unique molecular identifiers tagged the TCR beta cDNA libraries. Input populations of roughly 0.85 to 11 million T cells gave rise to some 500,000 cDNA molecules. TCRdb passed the PCR reads through MiXCR, listing each CDR3 protein once. The data show roughly 670,000 distinct CDR3 sequences, around 60% seen once. The receptor was isolated from a girl aged 2-15 years with multiple sclerosis. Sample: blood. The chain links TRBV7-2 to TRBJ2-1; 7 bases map to TRBD2. The CDR3 sequence: CASSLGLAEINEQFF. The CDR3 DNA sequence: TGTGCCAGCAGCTTAGGTCTAGCGGAAATCAATGAGCAGTTCTTC. Combining the CDR3 with reference TRBV7-2 and TRBJ2-1 gives the whole variable domain GAGVSQSPSNKVTEKGKDVELRCDPISGHTALYWYRQSLGQGLEFLIYFQGNSAPDKSGLPSDRFSAERTGGSVSTLTIQRTQQEDSAVYLCASSLGLAEINEQFFGPGTRLTVL.